Presented here are 24 T cell receptor beta chains from one specimen sequenced in a study of response to subunit inactivated influenza vaccine. TCRdb reprocessed the RT-PCR reads with MiXCR, giving one entry per CDR3 protein. Of 650,000 to 800,000 distinct CDR3 sequences listed, 11% to 15% are singletons. Specimen: PBMCs from blood, collected less than 15 days before vaccination. These receptors originate from a man aged 50 to 59 who received an inactivated influenza vaccine.

This chain uses TRBV5-1 with TRBJ2-3, with 8 nucleotides matching TRBD2. This CDR3 comprises 14 residues. J gave up 4 bases and V 0 bases, and 1 base lay outside the gene matches. Germline CDR1 is SGHRS and CDR2 is YFSETQ. CDR3: CASSLERGSDTQYF. CDR3 nucleotide sequence: TGCGCCAGCAGCTTGGAGCGGGGGTCAGATACGCAGTATTTT.

The genes are TRBV5-4 and TRBJ2-3, with 7 positions matching TRBD2. The CDR3 extends over 15 amino acids. V gave up 4 bases and J gave up 1 base; unmatched junction bases: 6. Germline loops: CDR1 SGHNT, CDR2 YYREEE (reference sequence). The CDR3 DNA sequence: TGTGCCAGCAGCACCACTAGCGATGGCACAGATACGCAGTATTTT. Translated, it gives CASSTTSDGTDTQYF.

The chain couples TRBV25-1 to TRBJ1-1, with D perhaps TRBD1 (6 bases). Germline CDR1 reads MGHDK; CDR2 reads SYGVNS. Trimming left V 3 bases short and J 1 base short, with 9 bases between. The CDR3 contains 14 residues. The CDR3 coding sequence is TGTGCCAGCAGTGACACCAGGGGGAACACTGAAGCTTTCTTT. The encoded protein is CASSDTRGNTEAFF.

This clonotype has more than one count but fewer than ten. V is TRBV7-9 and J is TRBJ2-1, with D perhaps matching TRBD2 (6 bases). Germline loops: CDR1 SEHNR, CDR2 FQNEAQ (reference sequence). V shed 5 bases and J shed 1 base, with 9 bases lying between them. The CDR3 sequence is 14 residues long. The CDR3 reads CASSVLASYNEQFF. The CDR3 bases are TGTGCCAGCAGCGTACTAGCTTCCTACAATGAGCAGTTCTTC.

J is TRBJ2-5 and V is TRBV5-1; no reliable D call. This CDR3 is built from 15 residues. Germline loops: CDR1 SGHRS, CDR2 YFSETQ. V was trimmed by 4 bases and J by 0 bases, leaving 13 bases between them. The CDR3 reads CASSASPVYQETQYF. CDR3 DNA: TGCGCCAGCAGCGCGTCCCCGGTTTACCAAGAGACCCAGTACTTC.

The CDR3 sequence is CAIKRTMSSYEQYF. CDR3 sequence (DNA): TGTGCCATCAAGAGGACTATGAGCTCCTACGAGCAGTACTTC. The chain employs TRBV10-3 and TRBJ2-7; D is possibly TRBD2 (6 bases). Per the germline V gene, CDR1 is ENHRY and CDR2 is SYGVKD. This CDR3 has 14 residues. With 7 bases removed from V and 0 bases from J, the gap between germline ends came to 13 bases.

This clonotype was observed at least ten times. The chain is built from TRBV30 and TRBJ2-5; D gene unclear. Trimming removed 0 bases from V and 5 bases from J, with 7 bases in between. The CDR3 has 12 residues. CDR1 GTSNPN and CDR2 SVGIG come from the germline V gene (reference sequence). CDR3 in amino acids: CAWSVMGETQYF. CDR3 in DNA: TGTGCCTGGAGTGTGATGGGGGAGACCCAGTACTTC.

This clonotype was counted between two and nine times. V is TRBV6-2 or TRBV6-3 and J is TRBJ1-2; D is perhaps TRBD1 (5 bases). Per the germline V gene, CDR1 is MNHEY and CDR2 is SVGEGT. The V gene lost 0 bases and the J gene lost 12 bases, with 17 bases spanning the gap. This CDR3 comprises 14 residues. As DNA, the CDR3 is TGTGCCAGCAGTTACTCGAGTCAGGCGGCGGGGGACACCTTC. It codes for CASSYSSQAAGDTF.

This clonotype was counted between two and nine times. The chain combines TRBV5-1 with TRBJ2-3; 7 bases line up with TRBD2. The CDR3 totals 16 residues. Germline V gene sequence: CDR1 SGHRS, CDR2 YFSETQ. The ends lost 2 bases at V and 3 bases at J; junction bases unmatched: 9. CDR3 protein: CASSFLSGGTTDTQYF. Here the CDR3 DNA reads TGCGCCAGCAGCTTTTTATCCGGGGGGACTACAGATACGCAGTATTTT.

This clonotype was counted between two and nine times. This chain joins TRBV20-1 and TRBJ1-1, with a possible D match to TRBD1 (6 bases). The CDR3 is 13 residues long. The germline CDR1 and CDR2 sequences are DFQATT and SNEGSKA (reference sequence). The V and J ends lost 4 bases and 2 bases respectively, with 11 bases between them. CDR3 DNA sequence: TGCAGTGCTACAACAGGGAGTAACACTGAAGCTTTCTTT. This encodes CSATTGSNTEAFF.

This rearrangement joins TRBV6-6 to TRBJ2-5; 7 bases agree with TRBD1. This CDR3 comprises 13 residues. Trimming cost V 6 bases and J 4 bases; bases outside gene matches: 5. The V gene's germline CDR1 is MNHNY and CDR2 SVGAGI (reference sequence). The CDR3 loop reads CASRTGVRETQYF. Here the CDR3 DNA reads TGTGCCAGCAGAACAGGGGTACGAGAGACCCAGTACTTC.

This clonotype was detected only once. The rearrangement links TRBV10-3 to TRBJ2-5; D uncertain. The CDR3 sequence is 16 residues long. V dropped 2 bases and J dropped 0 bases, with 13 bases sitting between them. The germline V gene has CDR1 ENHRY and CDR2 SYGVKD. CDR3 sequence reads: CAISEKGRVDQETQYF. In DNA form, the CDR3 reads TGTGCCATCAGTGAGAAGGGTCGGGTGGACCAAGAGACCCAGTACTTC.

This clonotype was counted a few times. The rearrangement links TRBV29-1 to TRBJ1-1; D possibly corresponds to TRBD1 (5 bases). CDR1 is SQVTM, CDR2 ANQGSEA, per germline. The V end lost 3 bases, the J end lost 10 bases, and 15 bases lay between the germline ends. CDR3 length: 12 residues. The CDR3 loop reads CSVEGMGGRAFF. The CDR3 nucleotides read TGCAGCGTTGAGGGTATGGGGGGAAGAGCTTTCTTT. The full variable domain, its missing parts supplied by reference TRBV29-1 and TRBJ1-1, is SAVISQKPSRDICQRGTSLTIQCQVDSQVTMMFWYRQQPGQSLTLIATANQGSEATYESGFVIDKFPISRPNLTFSTLTVSNMSPEDSSIYLCSVEGMGGRAFFGQGTRLTVV.

The V call is TRBV29-1, the J call TRBJ2-3, with D possibly called TRBD1 or TRBD2 (5 bases each). CDR1 is SQVTM and CDR2 is ANQGSEA in the germline V gene. The V and J ends lost 3 bases and 0 bases respectively, with 19 bases between them. The CDR3 covers 17 residues. The CDR3 coding sequence is TGCAGCGTTGAGGGGCCACAGGACTTAACTAGCACAGATACGCAGTATTTT. The encoded protein is CSVEGPQDLTSTDTQYF.

This clonotype has just a few counts. This chain uses TRBV27 with TRBJ2-5, with 9 bases matching TRBD1. Germline V gene sequence: CDR1 MNHEY, CDR2 SMNVEV (reference sequence). V gave up 4 bases and J gave up 2 bases; unmatched junction bases: 5. The CDR3 totals 15 residues. CDR3 sequence: CASSSTGGLQETQYF. The CDR3 region has the DNA TGTGCCAGCAGTTCGACAGGGGGGCTTCAAGAGACCCAGTACTTC.

This clonotype was seen a few times. The chain employs TRBV20-1 and TRBJ2-7; no clear D gene. V lost 5 bases and J lost 0, with 5 bases in between. This CDR3 region has 11 residues. CDR1 is DFQATT and CDR2 is SNEGSKA in the germline V gene (reference sequence). The CDR3 reads CSAPASYEQYF. The DNA for the CDR3 is TGCAGTGCTCCAGCCTCCTACGAGCAGTACTTC.

The chain couples TRBV11-2 to TRBJ2-7; 8 positions match TRBD1. CDR3 length: 14 residues. Per the germline V gene, CDR1 is SGHAT and CDR2 is FQNNGV. Trimming took 6 bases from V and 7 from J; bases not matched to a gene: 11. The CDR3 coding sequence is TGTGCCAGCAGGAAGACAGGGGCACTGTGGGAGCAGTACTTC. This encodes CASRKTGALWEQYF.

This clonotype was recorded many times. V is TRBV20-1 and J is TRBJ2-1, with 13 bases that match TRBD2. V lost 4 bases and J lost 6; bases outside the gene matches: 3. CDR1 is DFQATT and CDR2 is SNEGSKA in the germline V gene (reference sequence). The CDR3 spans 14 residues. The CDR3 is CSAKGLAGSNEQFF. The CDR3 nucleotides are TGCAGTGCTAAGGGACTAGCGGGGTCCAATGAGCAGTTCTTC.

This chain joins TRBV29-1 and TRBJ2-1; 9 positions agree with TRBD1. The germline CDR1 and CDR2 sequences are SQVTM and ANQGSEA. This CDR3 contains 14 residues. V lost 3 bases, J lost 4 bases, and 4 bases stayed unmatched. The CDR3 is CSVDRDRVYNEQFF. CDR3 nucleotide sequence: TGCAGCGTTGACCGGGACAGGGTATACAATGAGCAGTTCTTC.

Only a few counts were recorded for this clonotype. The chain couples TRBV7-2 to TRBJ1-2, with TRBD1 as a possible D gene (5 bases). The V gene's germline CDR1 is SGHTA and CDR2 FQGNSA. Trimming shortened V by 5 bases and J by 6 bases, and 16 bases separated the two germline ends. The CDR3 is 14 residues long. For the CDR3, the DNA is TGTGCCAGCAGCGTCCGTGGGGGGACCGATGGCTACACCTTC. The encoded protein is CASSVRGGTDGYTF.

This clonotype was seen many times. This CDR3 reads CASSWGTGRNEKLFF. CDR3 sequence (DNA): TGCGCCAGCAGCTGGGGGACAGGCCGGAATGAAAAACTGTTTTTT. The gene calls are TRBV5-1 and TRBJ1-4; 8 bases match TRBD1. The CDR3 has 15 amino acids. The trim removed 3 bases at V and 5 bases at J, leaving 6 bases unmatched. Germline V gene lookup returns CDR1 SGHRS and CDR2 YFSETQ. Filled out from reference TRBV5-1 and TRBJ1-4, the complete variable domain reads KAGVTQTPRYLIKTRGQQVTLSCSPISGHRSVSWYQQTPGQGLQFLFEYFSETQRNKGNFPGRFSGRQFSNSRSEMNVSTLELGDSALYLCASSWGTGRNEKLFFGSGTQLSVL.

This clonotype has ten or more counts. This chain connects TRBV12-3 or TRBV12-4 to TRBJ2-1; 7 bases match TRBD2. CDR3 length equals 15 residues. Unmatched junction bases numbered 12, after V lost 5 bases and J lost 8 bases. CDR3 nucleotide sequence: TGTGCCAGCAGTCCTGCTTGGGTAGCGGGTCATGAGCAGTTCTTC. It yields the protein CASSPAWVAGHEQFF.

The chain recombines TRBV2 with TRBJ2-7, with TRBD2 as a possible D gene (5 bases). With 5 bases removed from V and 3 bases from J, the gap between germline ends came to 23 bases. Germline CDR1 reads SNHLY; CDR2 reads FYNNEI. The CDR3 spans 17 residues. CDR3 nucleotides: TGTGCCAGCAGTAGCCGGGCTCCCCTGAGGGTCGACTACGAGCAGTACTTC. The encoded protein is CASSSRAPLRVDYEQYF.

The sample holds many counts of this clonotype. The V and J genes are TRBV5-1 and TRBJ2-1; D is unclear. This CDR3 has 17 amino acids. Germline values: CDR1 SGHRS, CDR2 YFSETQ. The V gene lost 4 bases and the J gene lost 1 base, with 18 bases spanning the gap. The CDR3 DNA reads TGCGCCAGCAGCATCTGGACCCCCCCCATATCCTACAATGAGCAGTTCTTC. This gives the protein CASSIWTPPISYNEQFF.